The sequence of this T cell receptor beta chain was determined in a study of cytomegalovirus exposure and HLA in healthy donors. This clone showed up just once. The junction shows a germline mismatch at one end, possibly a read error. Other DNA variants within this sample encode the same CDR3. PCR primers comprised 60 Vbeta and 13 Jbeta primers. Sequenced by immunoSEQ multiplex PCR; TCRdb stores in-frame clones only, minus some. The sample has approximately 200,000 clones; around 85% are singletons. Germline CDR1 and CDR2: MNHEY and SMNVEV (reference sequence). The CDR3 totals 13 residues. Sequenced: PBMCs. This TCR was sampled from a woman aged 50 to 65 in good health and CMV-seronegative. This rearrangement joins TRBV27 to TRBJ1-1; 8 bases match TRBD1. The CDR3 region has the DNA TGTGCCAGCAGTCCCCGACAGGGGTTGTGGGCTTTTTTT. Protein: CASSPRQGLWAFF.